This is a list of T cell receptor beta chains from one sample in a study of siplizumab effects on memory and regulatory T cells. TCRdb's copy holds only in-frame clones and misses some; the assay was immunoSEQ multiplex PCR. Among approximately 94,000 clones listed, over 85% were seen once. The sample comprised CD8+ T cells sorted from blood. The receptors were gathered from a human donor in good health. CDR3s leave out the opening cysteine and the closing phenylalanine or tryptophan. Clone size is stated in some rows and not others, as once, few, many or a class when expanded.

NA	TRBV13	TRBJ1-1	13	ASSLEGRDGTEAF
NA	TRBV7-9	TRBJ2-1	13	ASSLTRLAGDEQF
NA	TRBV9	TRBJ2-2	14	ASSADYRGGTGELF
once	TRBV9	TRBJ1-2	15	ASSASASVPIVGGYT
NA	TRBV7-9	TRBJ2-7	12	ASSLSVVPYEQY
NA	TRBV5-1	TRBJ1-2	11	ASSLVPGSGYT
NA	TRBV9	TRBJ1-5	12	ASSVGAMNQPQH
NA	TRBV5-1	TRBJ2-1	11	ASSLGRGDEQF
NA	TRBV6-5	TRBJ2-7	13	ASSFGTGYSYEQY
NA	TRBV9	TRBJ2-3	14	ASSAFGGRATDTQY
NA	TRBV9	TRBJ2-3	14	ASSVDPGGPTDTQY
NA	TRBV11-3	TRBJ1-1	13	ASSSRGRLNTEAF
NA	TRBV27	TRBJ2-1	12	ASSFIEGADEQF
NA	TRBV19	TRBJ2-7	13	ASSIRPTASYEQY
NA	TRBV7-2	TRBJ2-7	13	ASSLIAGGPYEQY
once	TRBV6-1	TRBJ1-2	13	ASSEAWGFAGGYT
NA	TRBV6-5	TRBJ1-5	12	ASSFGQGNQPQH
NA	TRBV27	TRBJ2-7	12	ASSPRTWAYEQY
NA	TRBV6-5	TRBJ1-1	11	ASRTGWSTEAF
NA	TRBV27	TRBJ2-3	14	ASSSRQGTHTDTQY